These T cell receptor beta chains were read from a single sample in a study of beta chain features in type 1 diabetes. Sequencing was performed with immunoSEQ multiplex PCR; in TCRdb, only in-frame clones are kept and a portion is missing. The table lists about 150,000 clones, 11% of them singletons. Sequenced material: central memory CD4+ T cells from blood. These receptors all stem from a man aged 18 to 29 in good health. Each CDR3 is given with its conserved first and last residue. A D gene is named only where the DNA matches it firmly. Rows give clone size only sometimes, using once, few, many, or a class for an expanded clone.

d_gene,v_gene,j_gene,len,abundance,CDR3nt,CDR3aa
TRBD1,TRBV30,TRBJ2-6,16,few,TGTGCCTGGAAGGGACAGGAGAGCTCTGGGGCCAACGTCCTGACTTTC,CAWKGQESSGANVLTF
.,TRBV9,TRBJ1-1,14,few,TGTGCCAGCAGCAGCGGACAGACGAACACTGAAGCTTTCTTT,CASSSGQTNTEAFF
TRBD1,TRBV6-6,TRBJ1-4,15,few,TGTGCCAGCAGTTACTCAGGACAGGGGAATGAAAAACTGTTTTTT,CASSYSGQGNEKLFF
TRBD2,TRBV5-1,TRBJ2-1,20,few,TGCGCCAGCAGCTTCCTGTCCCTGAGTAGCGGGGGAAGCTCCTACAATGAGCAGTTCTTC,CASSFLSLSSGGSSYNEQFF
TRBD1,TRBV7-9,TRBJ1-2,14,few,TGTGCCAGCAGCCCGACAGGGACTAACTATGGCTACACCTTC,CASSPTGTNYGYTF
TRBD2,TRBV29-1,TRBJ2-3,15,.,TGCAGCGTTGAGGGGTCGACTAGCGGGGGAGGTACGCAGTATTTT,CSVEGSTSGGGTQYF
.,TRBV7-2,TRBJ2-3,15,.,TGTGCCAGCAGCTTAGGGGGCCTCAGCACAGATACGCAGTATTTT,CASSLGGLSTDTQYF
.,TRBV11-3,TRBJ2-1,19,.,TGTGCCAGCAGCCCCGGGGGCGCGGCTAGCGCGGGGAGATACAATGAGCAGTTCTTC,CASSPGGAASAGRYNEQFF
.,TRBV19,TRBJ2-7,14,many,TGTGCCAGTAGTATGCGTGACGGATCCTACGAGCAGTACTTC,CASSMRDGSYEQYF
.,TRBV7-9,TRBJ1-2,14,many,TGTGCCAGCAGCTCCAGTCCCGGGTACTATGGCTACACCTTC,CASSSSPGYYGYTF
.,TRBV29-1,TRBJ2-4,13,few,TGCAGCGTTGGGAGGGGAGACTTAAACATTCAGTACTTC,CSVGRGDLNIQYF
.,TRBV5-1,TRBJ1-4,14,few,TGCGCCAGCACGAAAGGGGCCCCAAGTGAAAAACTGTTTTTT,CASTKGAPSEKLFF
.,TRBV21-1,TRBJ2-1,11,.,TGTGCCAGCAATACGGCCCATGAGCAGTTCTTC,CASNTAHEQFF
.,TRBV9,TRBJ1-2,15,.,TGTGCCAGCAGCCCTGGAAGGGCGCGGCCCTATGGCTACACCTTC,CASSPGRARPYGYTF
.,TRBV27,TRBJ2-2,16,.,TGTGCCAGCAGTTTCTTTAGGACCTGGAACACCGGGGAGCTGTTTTTT,CASSFFRTWNTGELFF
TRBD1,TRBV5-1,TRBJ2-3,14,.,TGCGCCAGCAGAAACCGACAGGGAACAGATACGCAGTATTTT,CASRNRQGTDTQYF
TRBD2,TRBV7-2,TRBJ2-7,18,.,TGTGCCAGCAGCTTAGCGCATAGAACTAGCGGGAGGGTTTACGAGCAGTACTTC,CASSLAHRTSGRVYEQYF
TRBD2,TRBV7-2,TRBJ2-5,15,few,TGTGCCAGCAGCTTACGGTTAGCGGGAGGGGAGACCCAGTACTTC,CASSLRLAGGETQYF
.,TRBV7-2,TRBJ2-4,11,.,TGTGCCAGCAGCGTGAAAAACATTCAGTACTTC,CASSVKNIQYF
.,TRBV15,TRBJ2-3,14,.,TGTGCCACCAGCAGATACGGGAACTCAGATACGCAGTATTTT,CATSRYGNSDTQYF
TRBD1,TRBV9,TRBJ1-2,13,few,TGTGCCAGCAGCGTAGAGACAGGGGACGGCTACACCTTC,CASSVETGDGYTF
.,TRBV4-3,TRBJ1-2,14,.,TGCGCCAGCAGCCTCACAGGAGCTAACTATGGCTACACCTTC,CASSLTGANYGYTF
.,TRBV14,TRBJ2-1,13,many,TGTGCCAGCAGCCAACAGGGCTACAATGAGCAGTTCTTC,CASSQQGYNEQFF
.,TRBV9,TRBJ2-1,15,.,TGTGCCAGCAGCGTCCAGGGGGGGTCCTACAATGAGCAGTTCTTC,CASSVQGGSYNEQFF
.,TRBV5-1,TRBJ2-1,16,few,TGCGCCAGCAGCTTGGGAGGCACAGGGCGTGCCAATGAGCAGTTCTTC,CASSLGGTGRANEQFF
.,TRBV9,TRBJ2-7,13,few,TGTGCCAGCAGTGGACACCAGTCCTACGAGCAGTACTTC,CASSGHQSYEQYF